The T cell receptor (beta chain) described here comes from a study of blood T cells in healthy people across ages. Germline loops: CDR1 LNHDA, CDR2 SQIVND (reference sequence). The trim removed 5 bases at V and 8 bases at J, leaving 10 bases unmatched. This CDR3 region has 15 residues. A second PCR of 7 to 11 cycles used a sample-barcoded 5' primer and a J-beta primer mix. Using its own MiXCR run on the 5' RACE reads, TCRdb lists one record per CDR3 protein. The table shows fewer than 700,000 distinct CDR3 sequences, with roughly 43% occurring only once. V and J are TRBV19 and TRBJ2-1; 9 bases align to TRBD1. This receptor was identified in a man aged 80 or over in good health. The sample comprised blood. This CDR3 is CASSLGTGKRDEQFF. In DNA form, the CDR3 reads TGTGCCAGTAGTCTCGGGACAGGGAAAAGAGATGAGCAGTTCTTC.